The 23 T cell receptor beta chains listed next were all sequenced from one sample in a study of cytomegalovirus exposure and HLA in healthy donors. PCR used 60 Vbeta primers and 13 Jbeta primers. Libraries were prepared by immunoSEQ multiplex PCR; TCRdb keeps only in-frame clonotypes and omits some of them. The top ten clones hold 3.8% of a sample with about 200,000 clones, 70% to 80% of them seen once. Sequencing input: PBMCs. These receptors were collected from a male donor in good health and CMV-seronegative.

This rearrangement joins TRBV9 to TRBJ2-3; 9 positions agree with TRBD2. Germline CDR1 SGDLS, CDR2 YYNGEE. Unmatched junction bases numbered 7, after V lost 4 bases and J lost 1 base. The CDR3 length is 16 residues. The CDR3 nucleotides are TGTGCCAGCAGCTTACGGACTAGCGTGGGCACAGATACGCAGTATTTT. Translated: CASSLRTSVGTDTQYF.

The CDR3 DNA is TGCGCCAGCTCGATCCAGGGGGCCCGTGAAGCTTTCTTT. It yields the protein CASSIQGAREAFF. V gene TRBV10-1 combines with J gene TRBJ1-1; 8 bases are shared with TRBD1. Germline-derived CDR1 and CDR2 are WNHNN and SYGVQD (reference sequence). V dropped 8 bases and J dropped 7; count of bases not matched to a gene: 9. The CDR3 is 13 residues long.

This chain uses TRBV18 with TRBJ2-7; 15 bases line up with TRBD2. CDR1 is KGHSH, CDR2 LQKENI, per germline. This CDR3 spans 17 amino acids. V lost 3 bases, J lost 3 bases, and 6 bases stayed unmatched. The CDR3 loop reads CASSPGLAGGRGYEQYF. CDR3 DNA: TGTGCCAGCTCACCGGGACTAGCGGGAGGCCGTGGCTACGAGCAGTACTTC.

The chain combines TRBV15 with TRBJ2-1; TRBD2 aligns across 9 bases. Germline values: CDR1 LNHNV, CDR2 YYDKDF (reference sequence). CDR3 length equals 13 residues. V gave up 9 bases and J gave up 5 bases; unmatched junction bases: 5. In DNA, the CDR3 is TGTGCCACTAGCGGGAGTGTCAACAATGAGCAGTTCTTC. Encoded protein: CATSGSVNNEQFF.

The chain recombines TRBV2 with TRBJ2-1; 16 nucleotides agree with TRBD2. This CDR3 is built from 16 residues. Germline V gene sequence: CDR1 SNHLY, CDR2 FYNNEI. J was trimmed by 8 bases and V by 9 bases; bases with no gene match: 10. The CDR3, as DNA: TGTGCCAGTGAGAAAACGGGACTAGCGGGAGGGCATGAGCAGTTCTTC. Protein: CASEKTGLAGGHEQFF.

V gene TRBV5-1 combines with J gene TRBJ2-5, with TRBD1 matching over 7 bases. Germline loops: CDR1 SGHRS, CDR2 YFSETQ. CDR3 size: 15 residues. V was clipped by 5 bases and J by 2 bases; unmatched bases: 9. CDR3 loop: CASSLWDSKQETQYF. CDR3 DNA sequence: TGCGCCAGCAGTCTCTGGGACAGTAAACAAGAGACCCAGTACTTC.

This clone was seen only a few times. The chain couples TRBV9 to TRBJ2-1; possibly TRBD1 for D (6 bases). With 0 bases removed from V and 4 bases from J, the gap between germline ends came to 8 bases. The CDR3 length is 14 residues. The germline CDR1 and CDR2 sequences are SGDLS and YYNGEE. As DNA, the CDR3 is TGTGCCAGCAGCGTAGCGGGGACATACAATGAGCAGTTCTTC. This sequence encodes CASSVAGTYNEQFF.

This sequence joins TRBV10-2 and TRBJ2-7; 13 bases map to TRBD2. CDR3 length equals 16 residues. Germline CDR1 WSHSY, CDR2 SAAADI. J was trimmed by 4 bases and V by 3 bases; bases with no gene match: 6. CDR3 region: CASSDHRTSGSYEQYF. DNA for the CDR3: TGCGCCAGCAGTGACCACCGGACTAGCGGGAGTTACGAGCAGTACTTC.

The rearrangement joins TRBV6-4 to TRBJ2-1; TRBD2 matches 10 bases. V lost 6 bases and J lost 6; bases outside the gene matches: 8. Germline loops: CDR1 MRHNA, CDR2 SNTAGT. This CDR3 comprises 15 residues. The CDR3 DNA follows: TGTGCCAGCAGCCTAGCGGGAGATCACCGCAATGAGCAGTTCTTC. Its translation: CASSLAGDHRNEQFF.

This clone has only a few counts. V gene TRBV5-4 combines with J gene TRBJ2-1, with 15 bases lining up with TRBD2. The CDR3 length is 19 residues. The V and J ends lost 4 bases and 0 bases, in that order; junction bases with no gene match: 8. Germline lookup yields CDR1 SGHNT and CDR2 YYREEE (reference sequence). The CDR3 bases are TGTGCCAGCAGCCCCGGACTAGCGGGAGGGCCCTTCTCCTACAATGAGCAGTTCTTC. It translates to CASSPGLAGGPFSYNEQFF.

This rearrangement joins TRBV28 to TRBJ1-2; 10 positions agree with TRBD1. The V gene's germline CDR1 is MDHEN and CDR2 SYDVKM. The CDR3 is 15 residues long. The J segment lost 4 bases and the V segment lost 6 bases, leaving 8 bases of the junction unmatched. The CDR3 region has the DNA TGTGCCAGCAGGACAGGGGGCGCCGGTCTCTATGGCTACACCTTC. It translates to CASRTGGAGLYGYTF.

The chain combines TRBV5-4 with TRBJ2-3; possibly TRBD2 for D (5 bases). Trimming stripped 5 bases from V and 6 bases from J, with 19 bases between. This CDR3 has 15 residues. Germline values: CDR1 SGHNT, CDR2 YYREEE (reference sequence). DNA for the CDR3: TGTGCCAGCAGAGAAGCGGAAGGCCGCGCGGATACGCAGTATTTT. It is translated as CASREAEGRADTQYF.

The chain is built from TRBV5-1 and TRBJ2-7; TRBD1 aligns across 7 bases. This CDR3 comprises 12 residues. Trimming at V came to 4 bases and at J to 6 bases, leaving 4 bases not matched to a gene. Germline V gene lookup returns CDR1 SGHRS and CDR2 YFSETQ. The CDR3: CASSRDSSEQYF. In nucleotides, the CDR3 is TGCGCCAGCAGCCGGGACAGCTCCGAGCAGTACTTC.

The rearrangement uses TRBV15 and TRBJ2-3; 13 bases align to TRBD2. The CDR3 spans 18 residues. Losses at the gene ends were 0 bases for V and 6 bases for J; bases not matched to a gene: 9. Germline-derived CDR1 and CDR2 are LNHNV and YYDKDF (reference sequence). The CDR3 nucleotides read TGTGCCACCAGCAGAGAAGGGGCCCGGACTAGCGGGAGTGATACGCAGTATTTT. Translated, it gives CATSREGARTSGSDTQYF.

The V call is TRBV7-9, the J call TRBJ1-1, with TRBD1 identical over 7 bases. Germline V gene data show CDR1 as SEHNR and CDR2 as FQNEAQ (reference sequence). The trim removed 5 bases at V and 8 bases at J, leaving 14 bases unmatched. The CDR3 has 15 residues. CDR3 sequence: CASSLREGATFEAFF. CDR3 sequence (DNA): TGTGCCAGCAGCCTACGAGAGGGGGCCACTTTCGAAGCTTTCTTT.

This clone came up once. The chain is built from TRBV25-1 and TRBJ2-3; TRBD2 might be the D (6 bases). The CDR3 sequence is 14 residues long. V shed 9 bases and J shed 4 bases, with 17 bases lying between them. Germline loops: CDR1 MGHDK, CDR2 SYGVNS. The DNA for the CDR3 is TGTGCCAGACGGGGACTTCTTCCCTCAGATACGCAGTATTTT. This translates into CARRGLLPSDTQYF. Supplemented by reference TRBV25-1 and TRBJ2-3, the full variable domain reads EADIYQTPRYLVIGTGKKITLECSQTMGHDKMYWYQQDPGMELHLIHYSYGVNSTEKGDLSSESTVSRIRTEHFPLTLESARPSHTSQYLCARRGLLPSDTQYFGPGTRLTVL.

For the CDR3, the DNA is TGTGCCAGCAGCCCCAGGAGGATAGCGGGAGGGCCTGGCGAGCAGTACTTC. Protein: CASSPRRIAGGPGEQYF. The chain combines TRBV7-8 with TRBJ2-7; TRBD2 matches at 11 bases. Losses at the gene ends were 5 bases for V and 6 bases for J; bases not matched to a gene: 15. This CDR3 comprises 17 residues. Germline V gene data show CDR1 as SGHVS and CDR2 as FQNEAQ. The full variable domain, with the rest looked up from reference TRBV7-8 and TRBJ2-7, is GAGVSQSPRYKVAKRGQDVALRCDPISGHVSLFWYQQALGQGPEFLTYFQNEAQLDKSGLPSDRFFAERPEGSVSTLKIQRTQQEDSAVYLCASSPRRIAGGPGEQYFGPGTRLTVT.

V is TRBV5-1 and J is TRBJ1-3; 9 nucleotides align to TRBD1. Losses at the gene ends were 3 bases for V and 7 bases for J; bases not matched to a gene: 5. CDR1 and CDR2 from the germline V gene are SGHRS and YFSETQ. The CDR3 spans 14 residues. In DNA, the CDR3 is TGCGCCAGCAGCTCTTTACAGGGGGCGAACACCATATATTTT. Amino acid sequence: CASSSLQGANTIYF.

The V call is TRBV5-6, the J call TRBJ1-1; 7 bases match TRBD1. V shed 1 base, J shed 5 bases, and the junction held 5 bases outside the gene matches. Germline lookup yields CDR1 SGHDT and CDR2 YYEEEE. The CDR3 extends over 14 amino acids. The CDR3, as DNA: TGTGCCAGCAGCTTGCAGGGGGTTTGGACTGAAGCTTTCTTT. Translating it yields CASSLQGVWTEAFF.

The genes are TRBV9 and TRBJ2-2, with D possibly matching TRBD2 (6 bases). Germline CDR1 and CDR2: SGDLS and YYNGEE. The ends were cut back, 4 bases at V and 3 bases at J, with 16 bases in the middle. The CDR3 contains 16 residues. In DNA form, the CDR3 reads TGTGCCAGCAGCAGTAGACTAGATGACTACACCGGGGAGCTGTTTTTT. Its translation: CASSSRLDDYTGELFF.

This chain links TRBV4-1 with TRBJ2-5, with 9 bases lining up with TRBD2. This CDR3 is built from 18 residues. V dropped 0 bases and J dropped 7; count of bases not matched to a gene: 15. CDR1 is MGHRA and CDR2 is YSYEKL in the germline V gene. For the CDR3, the DNA is TGCGCCAGCAGCCAAGAGGTAACAGCGGGAGGATCGCGGGGGACCCAGTACTTC. It yields the protein CASSQEVTAGGSRGTQYF.

The chain recombines TRBV19 with TRBJ2-1, with D possibly matching TRBD2 (5 bases). The CDR3 runs to 15 residues. With 6 bases removed from V and 4 bases from J, the gap between germline ends came to 16 bases. Per the germline V gene, CDR1 is LNHDA and CDR2 is SQIVND (reference sequence). The DNA of the CDR3 is TGTGCCAGTAGGGCTGGGAGTGCGAGGTACAATGAGCAGTTCTTC. Translated, it gives CASRAGSARYNEQFF.

By proportion, this clone is large (0.1 to 1%). This CDR3 is CASSYRGWGTEAFF. The DNA for the CDR3 is TGCGCCAGCAGTTACAGGGGCTGGGGCACTGAAGCTTTCTTT. The chain recombines TRBV5-1 with TRBJ1-1, with 7 bases that match TRBD1. Germline V gives CDR1 SGHRS, CDR2 YFSETQ. This CDR3 has 14 amino acids. V dropped 5 bases and J dropped 4; count of bases not matched to a gene: 8.